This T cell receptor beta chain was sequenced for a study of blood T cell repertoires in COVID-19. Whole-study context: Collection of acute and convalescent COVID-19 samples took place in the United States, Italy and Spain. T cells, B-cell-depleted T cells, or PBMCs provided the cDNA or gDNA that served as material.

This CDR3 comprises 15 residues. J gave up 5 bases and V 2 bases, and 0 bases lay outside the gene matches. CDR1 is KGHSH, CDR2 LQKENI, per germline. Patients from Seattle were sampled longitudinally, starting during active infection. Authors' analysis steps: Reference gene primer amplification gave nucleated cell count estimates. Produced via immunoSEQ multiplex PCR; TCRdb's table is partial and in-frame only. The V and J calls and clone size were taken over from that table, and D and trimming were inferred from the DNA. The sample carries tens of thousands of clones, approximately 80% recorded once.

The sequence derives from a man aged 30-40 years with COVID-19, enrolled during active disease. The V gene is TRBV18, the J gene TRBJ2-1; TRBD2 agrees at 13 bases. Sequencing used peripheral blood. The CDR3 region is CASSPTSGGDNEQFF. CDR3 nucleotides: TGTGCCAGCTCACCAACTAGCGGGGGGGACAATGAGCAGTTCTTC.